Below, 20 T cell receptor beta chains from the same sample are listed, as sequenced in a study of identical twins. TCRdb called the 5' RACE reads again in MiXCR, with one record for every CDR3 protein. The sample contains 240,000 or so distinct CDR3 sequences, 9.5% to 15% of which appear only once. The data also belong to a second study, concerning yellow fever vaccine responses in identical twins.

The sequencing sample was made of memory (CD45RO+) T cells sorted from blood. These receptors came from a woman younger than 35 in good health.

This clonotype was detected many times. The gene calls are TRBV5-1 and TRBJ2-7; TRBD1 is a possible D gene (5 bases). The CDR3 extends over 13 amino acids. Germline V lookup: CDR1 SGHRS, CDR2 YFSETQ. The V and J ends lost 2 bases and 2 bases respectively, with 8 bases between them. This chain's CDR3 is CASSLPDTYEQYF. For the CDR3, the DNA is TGCGCCAGCAGCTTACCGGACACCTACGAGCAGTACTTC.

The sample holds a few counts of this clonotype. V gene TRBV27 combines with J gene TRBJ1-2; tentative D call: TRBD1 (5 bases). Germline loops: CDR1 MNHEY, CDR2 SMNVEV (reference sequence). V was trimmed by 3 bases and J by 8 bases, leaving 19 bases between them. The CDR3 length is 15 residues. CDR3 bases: TGTGCCAGCAGTTTCACAGATCGGATAACAGGCGGCTACACCTTC. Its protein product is CASSFTDRITGGYTF.

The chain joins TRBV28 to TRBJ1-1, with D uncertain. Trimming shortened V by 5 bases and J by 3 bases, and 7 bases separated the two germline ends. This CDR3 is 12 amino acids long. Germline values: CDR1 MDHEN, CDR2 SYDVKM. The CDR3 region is CASSRQHTEAFF. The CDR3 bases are TGTGCCAGCAGTCGCCAGCACACTGAAGCTTTCTTT.

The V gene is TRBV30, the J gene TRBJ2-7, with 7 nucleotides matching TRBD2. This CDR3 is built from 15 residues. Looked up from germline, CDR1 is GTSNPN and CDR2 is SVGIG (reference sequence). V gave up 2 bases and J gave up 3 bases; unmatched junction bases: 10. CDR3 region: CAWSKLSSGIYEQYF. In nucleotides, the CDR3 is TGTGCCTGGAGTAAGTTGTCTAGCGGAATCTACGAGCAGTACTTC. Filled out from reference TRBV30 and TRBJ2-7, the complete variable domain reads SQTIHQWPATLVQPVGSPLSLECTVEGTSNPNLYWYRQAAGRGLQLLFYSVGIGQISSEVPQNLSASRPQDRQFILSSKKLLLSDSGFYLCAWSKLSSGIYEQYFGPGTRLTVT.

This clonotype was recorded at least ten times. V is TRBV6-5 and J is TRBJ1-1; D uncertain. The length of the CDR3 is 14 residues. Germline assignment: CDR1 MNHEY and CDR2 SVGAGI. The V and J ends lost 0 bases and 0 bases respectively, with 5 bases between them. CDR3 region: CASSYSGMNTEAFF. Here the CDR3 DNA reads TGTGCCAGCAGTTACTCAGGAATGAACACTGAAGCTTTCTTT.

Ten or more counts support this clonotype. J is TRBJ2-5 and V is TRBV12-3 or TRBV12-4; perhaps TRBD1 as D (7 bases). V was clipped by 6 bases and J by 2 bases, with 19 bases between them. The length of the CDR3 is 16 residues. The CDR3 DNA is TGTGCCAGCAGCACCCGACAGGGAGGTCTTCAAGAGACCCAGTACTTC. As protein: CASSTRQGGLQETQYF.

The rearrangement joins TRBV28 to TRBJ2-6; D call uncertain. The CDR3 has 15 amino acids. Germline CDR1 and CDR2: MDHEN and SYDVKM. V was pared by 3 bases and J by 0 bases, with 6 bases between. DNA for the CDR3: TGTGCCAGCAGTTTTTCGATCTCTGGGGCCAACGTCCTGACTTTC. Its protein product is CASSFSISGANVLTF.

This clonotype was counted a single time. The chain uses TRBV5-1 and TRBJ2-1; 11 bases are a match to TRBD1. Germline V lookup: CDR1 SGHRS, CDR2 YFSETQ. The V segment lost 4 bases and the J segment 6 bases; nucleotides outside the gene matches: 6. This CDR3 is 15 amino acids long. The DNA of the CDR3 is TGCGCCAGCAGCATAACCGGGACAGGGGGCAATGAGCAGTTCTTC. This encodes CASSITGTGGNEQFF. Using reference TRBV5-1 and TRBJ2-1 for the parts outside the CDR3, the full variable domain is KAGVTQTPRYLIKTRGQQVTLSCSPISGHRSVSWYQQTPGQGLQFLFEYFSETQRNKGNFPGRFSGRQFSNSRSEMNVSTLELGDSALYLCASSITGTGGNEQFFGPGTRLTVL.

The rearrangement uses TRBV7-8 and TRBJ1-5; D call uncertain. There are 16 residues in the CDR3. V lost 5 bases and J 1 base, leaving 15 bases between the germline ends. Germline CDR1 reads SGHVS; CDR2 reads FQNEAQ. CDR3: CASSLGWYRSNQPQHF. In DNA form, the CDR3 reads TGTGCCAGCAGCCTAGGGTGGTATAGGAGCAATCAGCCCCAGCATTTT. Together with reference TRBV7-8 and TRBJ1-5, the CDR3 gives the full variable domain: GAGVSQSPRYKVAKRGQDVALRCDPISGHVSLFWYQQALGQGPEFLTYFQNEAQLDKSGLPSDRFFAERPEGSVSTLKIQRTQQEDSAVYLCASSLGWYRSNQPQHFGDGTRLSIL.

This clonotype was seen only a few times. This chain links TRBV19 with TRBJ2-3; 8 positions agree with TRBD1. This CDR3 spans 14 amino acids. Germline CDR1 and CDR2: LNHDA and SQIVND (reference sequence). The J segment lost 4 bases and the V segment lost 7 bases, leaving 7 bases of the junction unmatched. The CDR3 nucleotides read TGTGCCAGTAAGAAAACAGGGGGTGCAGATACGCAGTATTTT. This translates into CASKKTGGADTQYF.

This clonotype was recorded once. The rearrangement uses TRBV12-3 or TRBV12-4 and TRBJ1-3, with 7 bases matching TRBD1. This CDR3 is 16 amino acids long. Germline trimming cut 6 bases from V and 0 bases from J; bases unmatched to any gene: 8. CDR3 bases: TGTGCCAGCAGCCAGGGACAGCGATCCTCTGGAAACACCATATATTTT. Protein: CASSQGQRSSGNTIYF.

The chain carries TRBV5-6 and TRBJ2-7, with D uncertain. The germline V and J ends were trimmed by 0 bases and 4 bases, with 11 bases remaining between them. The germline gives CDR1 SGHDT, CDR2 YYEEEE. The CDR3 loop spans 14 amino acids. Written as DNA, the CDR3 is TGTGCCAGCAGCTTGGGGTTAGACGGATACGAGCAGTACTTC. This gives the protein CASSLGLDGYEQYF.

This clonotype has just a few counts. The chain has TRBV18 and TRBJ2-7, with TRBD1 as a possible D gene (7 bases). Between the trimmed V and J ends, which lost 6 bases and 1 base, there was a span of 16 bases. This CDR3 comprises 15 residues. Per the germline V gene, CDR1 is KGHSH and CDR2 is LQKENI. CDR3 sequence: CASSTQGGRSYEQYF. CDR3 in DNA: TGTGCCAGCTCCACCCAGGGGGGTAGATCCTACGAGCAGTACTTC.

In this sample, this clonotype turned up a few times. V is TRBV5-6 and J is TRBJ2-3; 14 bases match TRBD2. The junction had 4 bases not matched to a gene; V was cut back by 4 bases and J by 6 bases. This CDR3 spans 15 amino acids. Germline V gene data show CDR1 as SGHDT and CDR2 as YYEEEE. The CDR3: CASSKGTSGSDTQYF. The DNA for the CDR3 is TGTGCCAGCAGCAAAGGGACTAGCGGGAGTGATACGCAGTATTTT.

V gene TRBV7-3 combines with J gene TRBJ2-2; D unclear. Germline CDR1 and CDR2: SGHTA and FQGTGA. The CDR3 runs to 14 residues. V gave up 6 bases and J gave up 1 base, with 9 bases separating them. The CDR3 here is CASRRTKNTGELFF. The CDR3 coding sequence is TGTGCCAGCAGGAGGACGAAGAACACCGGGGAGCTGTTTTTT.

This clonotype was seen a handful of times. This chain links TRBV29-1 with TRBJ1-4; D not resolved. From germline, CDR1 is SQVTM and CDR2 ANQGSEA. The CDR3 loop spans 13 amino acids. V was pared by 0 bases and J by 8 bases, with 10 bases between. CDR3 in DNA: TGCAGCGTTGAAGATCTCCGGGCCGAAAAACTGTTTTTT. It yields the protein CSVEDLRAEKLFF.

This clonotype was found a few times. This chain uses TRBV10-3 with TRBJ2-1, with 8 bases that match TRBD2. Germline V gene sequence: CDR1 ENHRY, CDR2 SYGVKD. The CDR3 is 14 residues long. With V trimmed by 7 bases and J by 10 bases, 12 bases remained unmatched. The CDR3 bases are TGTGCCATCACGGGGCTAGCGGGCTCAGAGGAGCAGTTCTTC. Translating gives CAITGLAGSEEQFF.

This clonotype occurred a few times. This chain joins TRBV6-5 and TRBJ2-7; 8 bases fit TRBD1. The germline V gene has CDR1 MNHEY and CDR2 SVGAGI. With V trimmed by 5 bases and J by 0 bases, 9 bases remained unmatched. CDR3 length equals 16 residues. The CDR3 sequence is CASSNPGQVSSYEQYF. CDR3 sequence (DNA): TGTGCCAGCAGTAACCCGGGACAGGTGAGCTCCTACGAGCAGTACTTC.

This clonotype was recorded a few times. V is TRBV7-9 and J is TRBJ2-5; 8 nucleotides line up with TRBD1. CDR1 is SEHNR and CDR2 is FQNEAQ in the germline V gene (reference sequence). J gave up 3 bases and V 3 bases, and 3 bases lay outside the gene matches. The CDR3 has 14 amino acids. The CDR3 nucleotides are TGTGCCAGCAGCTTCGGACAGGGAAAAGAGACCCAGTACTTC. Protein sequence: CASSFGQGKETQYF.

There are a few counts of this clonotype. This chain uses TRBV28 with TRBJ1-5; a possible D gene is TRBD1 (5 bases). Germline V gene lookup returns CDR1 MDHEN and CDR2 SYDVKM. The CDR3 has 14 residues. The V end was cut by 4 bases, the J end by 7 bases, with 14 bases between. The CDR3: CASSSPGVGQPQHF. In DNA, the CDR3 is TGTGCCAGCAGTTCCCCGGGGGTAGGCCAGCCCCAGCATTTT.